This passage covers 25 T cell receptor beta chains from one sample sequenced in a study of blood T cell repertoires in COVID-19. Measured with immunoSEQ multiplex PCR; TCRdb has only the in-frame clones, and not every one. The sample holds a few hundred thousand clones, roughly four fifths seen once. The sequencing input was PBMCs or T cells enriched from blood (not recorded which). All receptors derive from a woman aged 45-65 years who had recovered from COVID-19.

Comment on this clone: This CDR3 is also generated by other DNA sequences in the sample. The chain combines TRBV12-3 or TRBV12-4 with TRBJ1-1, with TRBD1 as a possible D gene (6 bases). The CDR3 runs 13 residues. V dropped 6 bases and J dropped 1 base, with 9 bases sitting between them. CDR3 bases: TGTGCCAGCAGCCTGGGACAGAACACTGAAGCTTTCTTT. Translating gives CASSLGQNTEAFF.

V is TRBV5-6 and J is TRBJ1-6; D is uncertain. The germline gives CDR1 SGHDT, CDR2 YYEEEE. Trimming stripped 4 bases from V and 1 base from J, with 12 bases between. The CDR3 sequence is 16 residues long. CDR3 protein: CASSKIAESYNSPLHF. The CDR3 DNA sequence: TGTGCCAGCAGCAAGATCGCGGAATCCTATAATTCACCCCTCCACTTT.

The chain carries TRBV19 and TRBJ2-7; 8 bases line up with TRBD1. Germline CDR1 and CDR2: LNHDA and SQIVND (reference sequence). The CDR3 has 15 amino acids. Germline trimming cut 2 bases from V and 0 bases from J; bases unmatched to any gene: 3. The CDR3 region is CASSIQGASSYEQYF. In nucleotides, the CDR3 is TGTGCCAGTAGTATACAGGGGGCAAGCTCCTACGAGCAGTACTTC. The variable domain in full, with the rest retrieved from reference TRBV19 and TRBJ2-7, is DGGITQSPKYLFRKEGQNVTLSCEQNLNHDAMYWYRQDPGQGLRLIYYSQIVNDFQKGDIAEGYSVSREKKESFPLTVTSAQKNPTAFYLCASSIQGASSYEQYFGPGTRLTVT.

This clone was recorded a few times. The chain carries TRBV30 and TRBJ1-6; D unresolved. The CDR3 is 14 amino acids. The germline gives CDR1 GTSNPN, CDR2 SVGIG (reference sequence). Trimming pared 4 bases from V and 5 bases from J, leaving 12 bases between. CDR3 coding DNA: TGTGCCTGGAAAGGTGACATAGATAATTCACCCCTCCACTTT. Translated, it gives CAWKGDIDNSPLHF.

V usage is TRBV5-1 and J usage is TRBJ1-6, with 9 bases that match TRBD1. The CDR3 covers 15 residues. After removal of 0 bases from V and 10 bases from J, the junction contained 5 bases not matched to a gene. The germline gives CDR1 SGHRS, CDR2 YFSETQ. CDR3 residues: CASSLGTGAKSPLHF. CDR3 nucleotide sequence: TGCGCCAGCAGCTTGGGGACAGGGGCGAAATCACCCCTCCACTTT.

The CDR3 coding sequence is TGTGCCATTACGGGACAGGGGGACTGGGCGGTGGTAGGAAACACCATATATTTT. It yields the protein CAITGQGDWAVVGNTIYF. The chain has TRBV21-1 and TRBJ1-3; TRBD1 was called by the table and not checked on the DNA. TRBV21-1 counts as a pseudogene. The CDR3 extends over 18 amino acids.

This clone appeared a single time. The chain carries TRBV18 and TRBJ1-3; no definite D call. The germline V and J ends were trimmed by 5 bases and 1 base, with 12 bases remaining between them. The CDR3 contains 15 residues. The V gene's germline CDR1 is KGHSH and CDR2 LQKENI. The CDR3: CASSTASESGNTIYF. For the CDR3, the DNA is TGTGCCAGCTCAACTGCCTCTGAATCTGGAAACACCATATATTTT.

This clone appeared a single time. The V call is TRBV11-3, the J call TRBJ1-1; D gene unclear. Per the germline V gene, CDR1 is SGHNT and CDR2 is YENEEA. CDR3 size: 12 residues. Trimming took 5 bases from V and 1 from J, leaving 5 bases between them. CDR3 residues: CASSPGNTEAFF. The CDR3 nucleotides read TGTGCCAGCAGCCCAGGGAACACTGAAGCTTTCTTT.

This clone appeared a single time. The chain uses TRBV7-9 and TRBJ2-5; 11 bases agree with TRBD2. Germline V gene sequence: CDR1 SEHNR, CDR2 FQNEAQ (reference sequence). J lost 4 bases, V lost 5 bases, and 6 bases had no gene match. This CDR3 is built from 15 residues. CDR3 sequence: CASSPTSGRGETQYF. Written as DNA, the CDR3 is TGTGCCAGCAGCCCAACTAGCGGGAGAGGAGAGACCCAGTACTTC. Full variable domain (rest looked up from reference TRBV7-9 and TRBJ2-5): DTGVSQNPRHKITKRGQNVTFRCDPISEHNRLYWYRQTLGQGPEFLTYFQNEAQLEKSRLLSDRFSAERPKGSFSTLEIQRTEQGDSAMYLCASSPTSGRGETQYFGPGTRLLVL.

The chain has TRBV20-1 and TRBJ2-7, with D possibly being TRBD2 (5 bases). Trimming removed 4 bases from V and 6 bases from J, with 10 bases in between. The CDR3 contains 11 residues. The germline CDR1 and CDR2 sequences are DFQATT and SNEGSKA (reference sequence). The CDR3 DNA follows: TGCAGTGCTAAAGGGAGCTTCGAGCAGTACTTC. Protein: CSAKGSFEQYF.

The chain links TRBV4-3 to TRBJ1-4, with D possibly TRBD1 on 6 matching bases. This CDR3 has 16 amino acids. V was cut by 0 bases and J by 6 bases, with 14 bases left in between. Germline lookup yields CDR1 LGHNA and CDR2 YSLEER. The CDR3 protein is CASSQEIGTRDEKLFF. The CDR3 nucleotides are TGCGCCAGCAGCCAAGAAATAGGGACACGGGATGAAAAACTGTTTTTT.

This clone was counted at least ten times. The chain links TRBV19 to TRBJ2-7; 10 bases line up with TRBD1. This CDR3 has 13 residues. V gave up 6 bases and J gave up 5 bases; unmatched junction bases: 4. Germline V gives CDR1 LNHDA, CDR2 SQIVND (reference sequence). CDR3 protein: CASSQTGGNEQYF. The DNA for the CDR3 is TGTGCCAGTAGCCAGACAGGGGGCAACGAGCAGTACTTC.

The chain carries TRBV30 and TRBJ2-3; 7 bases agree with TRBD2. Germline V CDR1 and CDR2: GTSNPN, SVGIG (reference sequence). CDR3 length: 14 residues. The J segment lost 2 bases and the V segment lost 5 bases, leaving 7 bases of the junction unmatched. The CDR3 DNA reads TGTGCCTGGTCGTCGGGGGGATCCACAGATACGCAGTATTTT. Encoded protein: CAWSSGGSTDTQYF.

The chain employs TRBV4-2 and TRBJ2-5, with 10 bases matching TRBD2. The CDR3 has 16 amino acids. Germline CDR1 is LGHNA and CDR2 is YNFKEQ. V gave up 3 bases and J gave up 5 bases; unmatched junction bases: 9. The CDR3 DNA follows: TGTGCCAGCAGCCATTCAAGCGGGGGGGCCGAGGAGACCCAGTACTTC. This codes for CASSHSSGGAEETQYF.

The V call is TRBV6-5, the J call TRBJ2-5; 7 bases map to TRBD1. V lost 6 bases to trimming and J lost 5 bases; unmatched junction nucleotides: 9. Per the germline V gene, CDR1 is MNHEY and CDR2 is SVGAGI. There are 14 residues in the CDR3. The CDR3 bases are TGTGCCAGCAGCCCGACAGGGTATGGGGAGACCCAGTACTTC. Translated: CASSPTGYGETQYF.

V usage is TRBV6-1 and J usage is TRBJ1-4; 7 nucleotides align to TRBD1. Germline CDR1 MNHNS, CDR2 SASEGT. The CDR3 sequence is 15 residues long. V was pared by 3 bases and J by 5 bases, with 6 bases of the junction left unmatched. The CDR3 DNA reads TGTGCCAGCAGTGAGGGACAGCCAGGAAATGAAAAACTGTTTTTT. Translating gives CASSEGQPGNEKLFF.

The chain uses TRBV9 and TRBJ2-7; 7 nucleotides align to TRBD1. Germline CDR1 is SGDLS and CDR2 is YYNGEE. V shed 3 bases, J shed 3 bases, and the junction held 12 bases outside the gene matches. CDR3 length equals 16 residues. The CDR3 is CASSAEDGTALYEQYF. Written as DNA, the CDR3 is TGTGCCAGCAGCGCAGAAGACGGGACAGCGCTCTACGAGCAGTACTTC. The entire variable domain, with the rest obtained from reference TRBV9 and TRBJ2-7, is as follows: DSGVTQTPKHLITATGQRVTLRCSPRSGDLSVYWYQQSLDQGLQFLIQYYNGEERAKGNILERFSAQQFPDLHSELNLSSLELGDSALYFCASSAEDGTALYEQYFGPGTRLTVT.

The chain links TRBV5-5 to TRBJ1-6; 7 bases map to TRBD1. The germline CDR1 and CDR2 sequences are SGHKS and YYEKEE (reference sequence). This CDR3 is 14 amino acids long. J was trimmed by 6 bases and V by 3 bases; bases with no gene match: 3. This chain's CDR3 is CASSSGTVNSPLHF. The DNA for the CDR3 is TGTGCCAGCAGCTCAGGGACAGTTAATTCACCCCTCCACTTT.

The V call is TRBV5-4, the J call TRBJ2-2, with 10 bases that match TRBD1. The CDR3 loop spans 17 amino acids. Losses at the gene ends were 5 bases for V and 4 bases for J; bases not matched to a gene: 11. Germline lookup yields CDR1 SGHNT and CDR2 YYREEE (reference sequence). The CDR3 sequence: CASRTLAGTGVTGELFF. The CDR3, as DNA: TGTGCCAGCAGGACCCTAGCCGGGACAGGGGTCACCGGGGAGCTGTTTTTT.

The chain has TRBV19 and TRBJ2-1; 8 nucleotides align to TRBD2. The CDR3 totals 17 residues. Trimming cost V 0 bases and J 4 bases; bases outside gene matches: 8. Germline CDR1 and CDR2: LNHDA and SQIVND (reference sequence). The CDR3 DNA follows: TGTGCCAGTAGTATAGAGGGTCGTCTAGCGGGTTACAATGAGCAGTTCTTC. It translates to CASSIEGRLAGYNEQFF.

V gene TRBV7-9 combines with J gene TRBJ1-3, with D maybe TRBD1 (5 bases). Trimming cost V 4 bases and J 0 bases, with 16 bases left between them. The CDR3 spans 17 residues. Germline V gene data show CDR1 as SEHNR and CDR2 as FQNEAQ (reference sequence). The CDR3 reads CASSSWGAPVSGNTIYF. The CDR3, as DNA: TGTGCCAGCAGCTCCTGGGGCGCCCCTGTCTCTGGAAACACCATATATTTT.

The J gene is TRBJ2-7, the V gene TRBV19; D not resolved. CDR1 and CDR2 from the germline V gene are LNHDA and SQIVND (reference sequence). V lost 5 bases and J lost 1, with 12 bases in between. This CDR3 is 14 amino acids long. CDR3 in amino acids: CASSRVTTSYEQYF. CDR3 DNA sequence: TGTGCCAGTAGTCGTGTGACAACGTCCTACGAGCAGTACTTC. The full variable domain, with the rest looked up from reference TRBV19 and TRBJ2-7, is DGGITQSPKYLFRKEGQNVTLSCEQNLNHDAMYWYRQDPGQGLRLIYYSQIVNDFQKGDIAEGYSVSREKKESFPLTVTSAQKNPTAFYLCASSRVTTSYEQYFGPGTRLTVT.

V usage is TRBV20-1 and J usage is TRBJ1-2; D call uncertain. Germline V gene lookup returns CDR1 DFQATT and CDR2 SNEGSKA (reference sequence). CDR3 length: 11 amino acids. Deletions cut 6 bases from V and 4 bases from J, with 9 bases between. CDR3 sequence reads: CSATGTYGYTF. CDR3 sequence (DNA): TGCAGTGCCACGGGTACCTATGGCTACACCTTC.

The rearrangement joins TRBV19 to TRBJ2-6; 7 nucleotides align to TRBD1. Germline values: CDR1 LNHDA, CDR2 SQIVND (reference sequence). CDR3 length: 20 amino acids. With 4 bases clipped from V and 0 bases from J, the junction kept 15 bases outside the gene matches. CDR3 coding DNA: TGTGCCAGTAGTAGGAGAACCCCCGGGACAGCTTACTCTGGGGCCAACGTCCTGACTTTC. Translating it yields CASSRRTPGTAYSGANVLTF.

CDR3 protein: CASSSVSYNEQFF. For the CDR3, the DNA is TGTGCCAGCAGCTCCGTGTCCTACAATGAGCAGTTCTTC. The V gene is TRBV5-6, the J gene TRBJ2-1; D gene unclear. Germline CDR1 and CDR2: SGHDT and YYEEEE. The CDR3 is 13 amino acids. Between the trimmed V and J ends, which lost 3 bases and 1 base, there was a span of 5 bases. The whole variable domain, filled in from reference TRBV5-6 and TRBJ2-1, reads DAGVTQSPTHLIKTRGQQVTLRCSPKSGHDTVSWYQQALGQGPQFIFQYYEEEERQRGNFPDRFSGHQFPNYSSELNVNALLLGDSALYLCASSSVSYNEQFFGPGTRLTVL.